Listed below are T cell receptor beta chains from one sample, sequenced in a study of early T cells in non-severe SARS-CoV-2 infection. TCRdb re-called the 5' RACE reads through MiXCR, storing one row per CDR3 protein. The sample yields over 75,000 distinct CDR3 sequences, more than 12% seen once. Sequencing input: whole blood. These receptors originate from an adult who was a healthcare worker with PCR-confirmed SARS-CoV-2 infection or an uninfected control (not recorded which). CDR3s include the opening cysteine and the closing phenylalanine or tryptophan. Fields, in order: clone size, D gene, V gene, J gene, CDR3 protein, CDR3 DNA. A D gene is named only where the DNA matches it firmly. Where a row states a size, it is once, few, many or the class of an expanded clone; other rows omit it.

-	-	TRBV12-3/TRBV12-4	TRBJ2-3	CASSFRAGDTQYF	TGTGCCAGCAGCTTTCGCGCGGGAGATACGCAGTATTTT
few	-	TRBV11-3	TRBJ2-3	CASSFPGEADTQYF	TGTGCCAGCAGCTTTCCGGGAGAGGCAGATACGCAGTATTTT
many	-	TRBV6-6	TRBJ2-3	CASSYSNGDTQYF	TGTGCCAGCAGTTACTCTAACGGAGATACGCAGTATTTT
-	-	TRBV4-1	TRBJ1-2	CASSPTSGANYGYTF	TGCGCCAGCAGCCCCACCTCAGGAGCTAACTATGGCTACACCTTC
many	-	TRBV7-9	TRBJ2-6	CASSLDGTSGANVLTF	TGTGCCAGCAGTCTCGACGGAACCTCTGGGGCCAACGTCCTGACTTTC
many	-	TRBV5-6	TRBJ1-4	CASSPNPVSGFEKLFF	TGTGCCAGCAGCCCAAACCCTGTGTCCGGTTTCGAAAAACTGTTTTTT
few	-	TRBV24-1	TRBJ2-1	CATSDLGQIDEQFF	TGTGCCACCAGTGATCTAGGACAGATAGATGAGCAGTTCTTC
-	-	TRBV20-1	TRBJ1-1	CSARDPRGRNTEAFF	TGCAGTGCTAGAGATCCAAGAGGGAGGAACACTGAAGCTTTCTTT
-	-	TRBV20-1	TRBJ2-3	CSAIDYRTDTQYF	TGCAGTGCAATCGACTACCGCACAGATACGCAGTATTTT
-	-	TRBV29-1	TRBJ2-3	CSAEAGQADTQYF	TGCAGCGCCGAAGCGGGACAGGCAGATACGCAGTATTTT
-	TRBD1	TRBV20-1	TRBJ1-6	CSAGQGIGSNSPLHF	TGCAGTGCTGGACAGGGAATAGGCTCTAATTCACCCCTCCACTTT
-	-	TRBV7-8	TRBJ1-6	CASSGNSALHF	TGTGCCAGCAGCGGGAATTCAGCCCTCCACTTT
-	-	TRBV7-2	TRBJ1-2	CASSPQRDYGYTF	TGTGCCAGCAGCCCCCAAAGGGACTATGGCTACACCTTC
-	-	TRBV6-5	TRBJ1-1	CASSVSPGPLRDTEAFF	TGTGCCAGCAGTGTATCACCGGGACCTCTTCGGGACACTGAAGCTTTCTTT
-	-	TRBV29-1	TRBJ2-3	CSGREDTQYF	TGCAGCGGGCGAGAAGATACGCAGTATTTT
many	-	TRBV4-2	TRBJ2-3	CASSQEPVSTDTQYF	TGTGCCAGCAGCCAAGAGCCAGTCAGCACAGATACGCAGTATTTT
-	TRBD2	TRBV12-3/TRBV12-4	TRBJ2-3	CASSLDQAGTDTQYF	TGTGCCAGCAGTTTAGATCAAGCGGGAACAGATACGCAGTATTTT
-	-	TRBV7-6	TRBJ2-7	CASSPGGQGYEQYF	TGTGCCAGCAGCCCCGGGGGGCAGGGCTACGAGCAGTACTTC